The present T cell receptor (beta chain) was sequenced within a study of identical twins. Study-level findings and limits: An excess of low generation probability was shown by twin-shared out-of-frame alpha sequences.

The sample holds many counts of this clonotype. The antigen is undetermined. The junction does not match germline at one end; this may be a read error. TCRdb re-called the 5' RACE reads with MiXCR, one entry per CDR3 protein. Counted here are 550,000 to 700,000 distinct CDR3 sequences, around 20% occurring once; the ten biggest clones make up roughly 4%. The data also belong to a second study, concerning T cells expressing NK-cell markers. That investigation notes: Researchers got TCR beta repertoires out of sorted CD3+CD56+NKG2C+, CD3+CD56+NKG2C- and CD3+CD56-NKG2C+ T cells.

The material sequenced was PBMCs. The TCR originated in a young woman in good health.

The CDR3 loop is CASSLDGGTDTQYF. The CDR3 region has the DNA TGTGCCAGCAGTTTAGACGGGGGCACAGATACGCAGTATTTT. This rearrangement joins TRBV5-1 to TRBJ2-3; possible D gene TRBD2, 5 bases. Germline V gives CDR1 SGHRS, CDR2 YFSETQ. The CDR3 contains 14 residues.